The subject of this entry is one T cell receptor (beta chain). Its cognate antigen is unknown. V was trimmed by 1 base and J by 4 bases, leaving 14 bases between them. The CDR3 loop spans 15 amino acids. Germline V gene sequence: CDR1 LGHDT, CDR2 YNNKEL (reference sequence). This specimen belongs to a study of blood T cells in healthy people across ages. Study-wide findings and caveats: Without sorted subsets, naive and antigen-experienced compartments could not be conclusively compared.

A second PCR, run for about 7 to 11 cycles, used a sample-barcoded 5' primer plus a J-beta primer mix. From the 5' RACE reads, TCRdb called clonotypes with MiXCR, one entry per CDR3 protein. The data show over a million distinct CDR3 sequences, 42% seen once. Sequencing was carried out using blood. The rearrangement links TRBV3-1 to TRBJ2-7; D is perhaps TRBD2 (5 bases). This clonotype originated in a woman in her late teens or twenties in good health. CDR3 loop: CASSQGLTDVYEQYF. CDR3 coding DNA: TGTGCCAGCAGCCAAGGACTAACGGATGTGTACGAGCAGTACTTC.